This TCR beta chain came from a study of blood T cells in healthy people across ages. Germline loops: CDR1 SQVTM, CDR2 ANQGSEA. CDR3 length equals 13 residues. V lost 6 bases and J lost 7; bases outside the gene matches: 6. Through a sample-barcoded 5' primer and a J-beta primer mix, a second PCR was run for roughly 6 to 12 cycles. Sequencing recovered at least 2.5 million CDR3-containing paired-end reads from each sample. TCRdb redid the calling of the 5' RACE reads with MiXCR, one entry per CDR3 protein. The table shows around 1.5 million distinct CDR3 sequences, with 30% to 40% occurring only once. This clonotype was recorded many times.

The sample taken for sequencing was blood. This chain connects TRBV29-1 to TRBJ1-2, with 12 bases fitting TRBD1. The TCR sequence derives from a woman aged 25 to 39 in good health. The CDR3 DNA reads as TGCAGCGTGGGGGGACAGGGGGCTGGTGGCTACACCTTC. It translates to CSVGGQGAGGYTF.